Listed below are T cell receptor beta chains from one sample, sequenced in a study of cytomegalovirus exposure and HLA in healthy donors. The data were produced by immunoSEQ multiplex PCR, yet TCRdb's version contains in-frame clones alone and is incomplete. The record lists roughly 220,000 clones, of which the ten most abundant hold roughly 1.2%. Input material: PBMCs. All receptors come from a girl aged 2 to 9 in good health and CMV-seropositive. Both conserved end residues are part of each CDR3. D genes are given only for firm matches.

D gene	V gene	J gene	CDR3 DNA	CDR3 protein
TRBD1	TRBV5-4	TRBJ2-7	TGTGCCAGCAGCCCCGGACAGGGTTCCTACGAGCAGTACTTC	CASSPGQGSYEQYF
TRBD2	TRBV7-2	TRBJ2-3	TGTGCCAGCAGCTTAGCGCTAAGTCTGGCGGGAGGGGGCACAGATACGCAGTATTTT	CASSLALSLAGGGTDTQYF
.	TRBV29-1	TRBJ2-1	TGCAGCGTTGAAGTTTCGCCCGCAACCGACGGGAATGAGCAGTTCTTC	CSVEVSPATDGNEQFF
.	TRBV28	TRBJ1-1	TGTGCCAGCAGTTTTTCAGTGAACACTGAAGCTTTCTTT	CASSFSVNTEAFF
.	TRBV7-8	TRBJ1-1	TGTGCCAGCAGCTTACGGGGGACTGAAGCTTTCTTT	CASSLRGTEAFF
.	TRBV14	TRBJ1-1	TGTGCCAGCAGCCATTTTCGTGCAGGGCGGTTGGGCACTGAAGCTTTCTTT	CASSHFRAGRLGTEAFF
.	TRBV15	TRBJ1-1	TGTGCCACCAGCAGAGAGACAGGTACTAGGGTTAGGTCGGACACTGAAGCTTTCTTT	CATSRETGTRVRSDTEAFF
.	TRBV5-1	TRBJ2-3	TGCGCCAGCAGCACCCTGCCCAGGGGGGTTCCCACAGATACGCAGTATTTT	CASSTLPRGVPTDTQYF
.	TRBV7-2	TRBJ2-7	TGTGCCAGCAGCTTAGACCAGGGTAAGAGGTACGAGCAGTACTTC	CASSLDQGKRYEQYF
.	TRBV11-2	TRBJ2-7	TGTGCCAGCAGCTTATTGGGCGACGAGCAGTACTTC	CASSLLGDEQYF
.	TRBV19	TRBJ1-3	TGTGCCAGTAGCGGGAGCTCTGGAAACACCATATATTTT	CASSGSSGNTIYF
.	TRBV7-2	TRBJ1-1	TGTGCCAGCAGCTTAGAGGGCAGGGTGATAATGAACACTGAAGCTTTCTTT	CASSLEGRVIMNTEAFF
TRBD2	TRBV15	TRBJ2-7	TGTGCCACCAGCAGAGTGCCCCTAGCGGGGCCCGAACTCTTC	CATSRVPLAGPELF
.	TRBV7-9	TRBJ1-3	TGTGCCAGCAGCTTCGGGGGGGCTTCTGGAAACACCATATATTTT	CASSFGGASGNTIYF
.	TRBV5-6	TRBJ1-1	TGTGCCAGCAGCTCCCTAGACAGATCCGGCGCTGAAGCTTTCTTT	CASSSLDRSGAEAFF
.	TRBV7-3	TRBJ2-7	TGTGCCAGCAGCCTGGGACTTCTCAACTACGAGCAGTACTTC	CASSLGLLNYEQYF
TRBD1	TRBV7-9	TRBJ1-1	TGTGCCAGCAGCTTAGAACAGGGGGCAAGAAGCACTGAAGCTTTCTTT	CASSLEQGARSTEAFF
.	TRBV6-5	TRBJ2-7	TGTGCCAGCAGTTACTCGTCCCGGGGTGAAACCTACGAGCAGTACTTC	CASSYSSRGETYEQYF
TRBD1	TRBV19	TRBJ1-4	TGTGCCAGTACTACCGGGACAGGGAGAGAAAAACTGTTTTTT	CASTTGTGREKLFF
.	TRBV30	TRBJ2-7	TGTGCCAGCCTGGGCGATAAGGCCTACGAGCAGTACTTC	CASLGDKAYEQYF
TRBD1	TRBV11-2	TRBJ2-1	TGTGCCAGCAGCTTACGGGACAGGGTCCGCGATGAGCAGTTCTTC	CASSLRDRVRDEQFF
.	TRBV9	TRBJ2-2	TGTGCCAGCAGCGTAGAGCTATACCCCGGGGAGCTGTTTTTT	CASSVELYPGELFF
.	TRBV27	TRBJ2-3	TGTGCCAGCACCCCCCCAGGGGATACGCAGTATTTT	CASTPPGDTQYF
TRBD1	TRBV9	TRBJ2-7	TGTGCCAGCAGCGTCGGGACAGGTAGCTCCTACGAGCAGTACTTC	CASSVGTGSSYEQYF
TRBD1	TRBV19	TRBJ2-5	TGTGCCAGTAGTATCGGGACAGTATCAAGAGGGACCCAGTACTTC	CASSIGTVSRGTQYF
TRBD2	TRBV2	TRBJ2-7	TGTGCCAGCAGTGGGGGACTAGTTCGCGAGCAGTACTTC	CASSGGLVREQYF
TRBD2	TRBV2	TRBJ2-1	TGTGCCAGCAGTCGGACTAGCGGGAGAGCTTACAATGAGCAGTTCTTC	CASSRTSGRAYNEQFF
TRBD1	TRBV27	TRBJ2-6	TGTGCCAGCAGGGCCGGGACAGGGGGAATCTGGGCCAACGTCCTGACTTTC	CASRAGTGGIWANVLTF
TRBD1	TRBV29-1	TRBJ1-2	TGCAGCGGGGACAGGGGAGTGGATGGCTACACCTTC	CSGDRGVDGYTF
TRBD2	TRBV19	TRBJ2-1	TGTGCCAGTAGTCCCACCGGGACTACCTACAATGAGCAGTTCTTC	CASSPTGTTYNEQFF
TRBD1	TRBV9	TRBJ1-1	TGTGCCAGCAGCACTATTGCGACAGGGGACACTGAAGCTTTCTTT	CASSTIATGDTEAFF
TRBD2	TRBV30	TRBJ2-7	TGTGCCTGGAGTGTACTTTTTGCGAAGGCGGCGGGAGTCTCTTACGAGCAGTACTTC	CAWSVLFAKAAGVSYEQYF
.	TRBV7-2	TRBJ1-5	TGTGCCAGCAGCCCGAGTAGCAATCAGCCCCAGCATTTT	CASSPSSNQPQHF
TRBD1	TRBV27	TRBJ2-2	TGTGCCAGCAGTTGGACAGGATTACCTACCGGGGAGCTGTTTTTT	CASSWTGLPTGELFF
TRBD1	TRBV6-1	TRBJ1-1	TGTGCCAGCAGTTCCGGGACAGCTATAAACACTGAAGCTTTCTTT	CASSSGTAINTEAFF
TRBD1	TRBV19	TRBJ1-1	TGTGCCAGTAGTATTCAGGGGGGTGACACTGAAGCTTTCTTT	CASSIQGGDTEAFF
TRBD1	TRBV18	TRBJ2-5	TGTGCCAGCTCACGGCTTACAGGGGCTCAAGAGACCCAGTACTTC	CASSRLTGAQETQYF
TRBD1	TRBV28	TRBJ2-7	TGTGCCAGCGGCGCAGAGGGACAGATCTACGAGCAGTACTTC	CASGAEGQIYEQYF
.	TRBV27	TRBJ2-7	TGTGCCAGCAGTTTCTCGCGGGAACCTCTCGAGCAGTACTTC	CASSFSREPLEQYF
TRBD2	TRBV5-1	TRBJ2-5	TGCGCCAGCAGCTTTCGGGGGGGGGAGACCCAGTACTTC	CASSFRGGETQYF
.	TRBV6-1	TRBJ1-6	TGTGCCAGCAACATGGACAGCTACAATTCACCCCTCCACTTT	CASNMDSYNSPLHF
.	TRBV29-1	TRBJ2-7	TGCAGCGCCAACGACATCCTAGCAGCCGGCGAGCAGTACTTC	CSANDILAAGEQYF
TRBD1	TRBV5-4	TRBJ1-2	TGTGCCAGCAGCTCGACAGGGTTATTTGGCTACACCTTC	CASSSTGLFGYTF
TRBD1	TRBV4-2	TRBJ1-1	TGTGCCAGCAGCCCAGAACCTCAGGGGGACACTGAAGCTTTCTTT	CASSPEPQGDTEAFF
.	TRBV2	TRBJ2-7	TGTGCCAGCAGTGAATACCCGGGTGGGTCCGAGCAGTACTTC	CASSEYPGGSEQYF